This T cell receptor (beta chain) was captured in a study of sequential checkpoint blockade in melanoma. Generated by immunoSEQ multiplex PCR, the TCRdb table keeps only in-frame clones and is missing some. The sample lists roughly 30,000 clones, under 85% occurring once. Treatment in this sample: randomized to nivolumab then ipilimumab (arm A) or the reverse (arm B). The sequence was collected from a human donor with melanoma. The sample was CD8+ T cells sorted from blood (inferred from file names), taken from a patient given nivolumab and ipilimumab in sequence.

The CDR3 DNA reads TGTGCCAGTAGTATAGGACTAGGTGGACTGTTTTTT. Its protein product is CASSIGLGGLFF. This sequence joins TRBV19 and TRBJ2-2; tentatively, D is TRBD2 (6 bases). This CDR3 has 12 residues. The germline CDR1 and CDR2 sequences are LNHDA and SQIVND (reference sequence). V lost 1 base to trimming and J lost 14 bases, with 11 bases between them. The full variable domain, completed using reference TRBV19 and TRBJ2-2, is DGGITQSPKYLFRKEGQNVTLSCEQNLNHDAMYWYRQDPGQGLRLIYYSQIVNDFQKGDIAEGYSVSREKKESFPLTVTSAQKNPTAFYLCASSIGLGGLFFGEGSRLTVL.